These 27 T cell receptor beta chains came from one sample sequenced in a study of cytomegalovirus exposure and HLA in healthy donors. PCR employed 60 Vbeta and 13 Jbeta primers. Repertoires were generated with immunoSEQ multiplex PCR, while TCRdb's copy carries only in-frame clones and drops some. The data contain around 79,000 clones, 73% of them singletons. Sequencing was performed on PBMCs. These receptors originate from a woman aged 35 to 49 in good health and CMV-seropositive.

Comments on this clone: The same CDR3 also results from other DNA sequences found in this sample. The J gene is TRBJ2-5, the V gene TRBV29-1; 13 bases map to TRBD2. V shed 6 bases and J 5 bases; nucleotides not matched to a gene: 3. CDR1 is SQVTM and CDR2 is ANQGSEA in the germline V gene. This CDR3 has 13 residues. Written as DNA, the CDR3 is TGCAGCGTGGGACTAGCGGGGAGGGAGACCCAGTACTTC. Its protein product is CSVGLAGRETQYF.

The chain has TRBV18 and TRBJ2-1; 11 bases are a match to TRBD2. V trimming: 3 bases; J trimming: 2 bases; junction bases outside the gene matches: 6. The germline V gene encodes CDR1 KGHSH and CDR2 LQKENI. This CDR3 comprises 17 residues. The CDR3 spells CASSPGTSGRTYNEQFF. The CDR3 nucleotides are TGTGCCAGCTCACCGGGAACTAGCGGGAGAACCTACAATGAGCAGTTCTTC.

The chain couples TRBV7-2 to TRBJ2-7; D is unresolved. The CDR3 runs to 11 residues. The ends were cut back, 6 bases at V and 3 bases at J, with 6 bases in the middle. CDR1 SGHTA and CDR2 FQGNSA come from the germline V gene. The CDR3 sequence is CASRGLYEQYF. The CDR3 DNA reads as TGTGCCAGCAGGGGCCTCTACGAGCAGTACTTC.

The rearrangement uses TRBV5-6 and TRBJ1-5, with TRBD1 matching 7 bases. V trimming: 4 bases; J trimming: 1 base; junction bases outside the gene matches: 5. The CDR3 is made up of 15 amino acids. Germline V lookup: CDR1 SGHDT, CDR2 YYEEEE. The CDR3 is CASSAGQDSNQPQHF. CDR3 coding DNA: TGTGCCAGCAGCGCCGGACAGGACAGCAATCAGCCCCAGCATTTT.

This chain links TRBV19 with TRBJ1-5; 9 positions match TRBD1. This CDR3 spans 13 amino acids. From germline, CDR1 is LNHDA and CDR2 SQIVND (reference sequence). After removal of 9 bases from V and 7 bases from J, the junction contained 7 bases not matched to a gene. The CDR3 protein is CASRDREGQPQHF. The DNA of the CDR3 is TGTGCCAGCCGGGACAGGGAGGGGCAGCCCCAGCATTTT.

V gene TRBV11-3 combines with J gene TRBJ2-2, with 8 bases lining up with TRBD1. After removal of 4 bases from V and 4 bases from J, the junction contained 14 bases not matched to a gene. The V gene's germline CDR1 is SGHNT and CDR2 YENEEA. This CDR3 is 18 amino acids long. CDR3 nucleotides: TGTGCCAGCAGCTCGGGACAGGCAGAACCCGACTCCACCGGGGAGCTGTTTTTT. It is translated as CASSSGQAEPDSTGELFF.

On this clone: The sample holds other DNA sequences that translate to the same CDR3. The genes are TRBV7-2 and TRBJ1-1; TRBD1 is a possible D gene (6 bases). V lost 5 bases and J 1 base, leaving 8 bases between the germline ends. The CDR3 length is 13 residues. The germline V gene has CDR1 SGHTA and CDR2 FQGNSA. CDR3 loop: CASSLGQNTEAFF. The CDR3 DNA reads as TGTGCCAGCAGCCTGGGACAGAACACTGAAGCTTTCTTT. Filled out from reference TRBV7-2 and TRBJ1-1, the complete variable domain reads GAGVSQSPSNKVTEKGKDVELRCDPISGHTALYWYRQSLGQGLEFLIYFQGNSAPDKSGLPSDRFSAERTGGSVSTLTIQRTQQEDSAVYLCASSLGQNTEAFFGQGTRLTVV.

This clone was detected only once. At one of its ends the junction is not consistent with the germline gene, which may arise from a read error. The rearrangement links TRBV6-1 to TRBJ2-7; possibly TRBD1 for D (6 bases). CDR3 size: 14 residues. The germline V gene has CDR1 MNHNS and CDR2 SASEGT. CDR3 nucleotide sequence: TGTGCCAGCAGAGAAGGACAGCTATCCTACGAGCAGTACTTC. Translation gives CASREGQLSYEQYF.

The V gene is TRBV7-9, the J gene TRBJ2-7, with 7 bases that match TRBD1. CDR3 length equals 14 residues. Germline V lookup: CDR1 SEHNR, CDR2 FQNEAQ (reference sequence). Losses at the gene ends were 1 base for V and 3 bases for J; bases not matched to a gene: 3. The CDR3 nucleotides are TGTGCCAGCAGCTTAGGACAGGGCTACTACGAGCAGTACTTC. This encodes CASSLGQGYYEQYF.

In this sample, this clone is medium-sized (0.01 to 0.1%). The J gene is TRBJ2-2, the V gene TRBV7-9; D uncertain. Germline V gene data show CDR1 as SEHNR and CDR2 as FQNEAQ (reference sequence). The CDR3 covers 14 residues. Trimming removed 4 bases from V and 0 bases from J, with 6 bases in between. CDR3 region: CASSSNPNTGELFF. The DNA of the CDR3 is TGTGCCAGCAGCTCCAATCCGAACACCGGGGAGCTGTTTTTT.

The chain carries TRBV7-2 and TRBJ2-7; D is perhaps TRBD1 (5 bases). In germline, CDR1 is SGHTA, CDR2 FQGNSA. Trimming took 3 bases from V and 4 from J, leaving 10 bases between them. CDR3 length: 13 residues. In DNA, the CDR3 is TGTGCCAGCAGCTTTAATCAGGGTTACGAGCAGTACTTC. It yields the protein CASSFNQGYEQYF.

The chain has TRBV7-8 and TRBJ2-1, with TRBD1 matching 10 bases. CDR3 length: 15 residues. Trimming took 5 bases from V and 4 from J; bases not matched to a gene: 5. Per the germline V gene, CDR1 is SGHVS and CDR2 is FQNEAQ. The CDR3 DNA sequence: TGTGCCAGCAGCAACCGGGACAGGGGATACAATGAGCAGTTCTTC. This gives the protein CASSNRDRGYNEQFF.

This clone was recorded only once. The CDR3 nucleotides read TGTGCCAGCAGCTTAGGCCAGAACTATGGCTACACCTTC. Its protein product is CASSLGQNYGYTF. The V call is TRBV7-9, the J call TRBJ1-2; D remains unclear. V was cut by 1 base and J by 2 bases, with 5 bases left in between. Looked up from germline, CDR1 is SEHNR and CDR2 is FQNEAQ (reference sequence). CDR3 length: 13 amino acids.

This clone appeared a single time. The rearrangement joins TRBV7-2 to TRBJ2-1; 9 bases align to TRBD2. The junction had 9 bases not matched to a gene; V was cut back by 5 bases and J by 7 bases. Germline CDR1 reads SGHTA; CDR2 reads FQGNSA. CDR3 size: 15 residues. CDR3 in amino acids: CASSPLAGARNEQFF. The CDR3 DNA sequence: TGTGCCAGCAGCCCATTAGCGGGAGCTCGGAATGAGCAGTTCTTC.

This clone was seen a handful of times. The chain has TRBV10-3 and TRBJ2-3; D gene unclear. V gave up 10 bases and J gave up 1 base, with 21 bases separating them. Germline V CDR1 and CDR2: ENHRY, SYGVKD. This CDR3 is built from 16 residues. CDR3 region: CATQLILSPGTDTQYF. The CDR3 DNA follows: TGTGCCACCCAACTGATTCTAAGTCCCGGCACAGATACGCAGTATTTT.

This rearrangement joins TRBV19 to TRBJ2-2; possible D gene TRBD2, 6 bases. CDR3 size: 14 residues. With 6 bases removed from V and 4 bases from J, the gap between germline ends came to 12 bases. CDR1 is LNHDA, CDR2 SQIVND, per germline (reference sequence). The CDR3 DNA follows: TGTGCCAGTAGGGCGGGATCGGGCACCGGGGAGCTGTTTTTT. It yields the protein CASRAGSGTGELFF.

This rearrangement joins TRBV6-5 to TRBJ2-7, with 10 bases lining up with TRBD2. Germline assignment: CDR1 MNHEY and CDR2 SVGAGI. The CDR3 extends over 15 amino acids. Losses at the gene ends were 8 bases for V and 6 bases for J; bases not matched to a gene: 13. The CDR3, as DNA: TGTGCCAGCGGCCTTCAAGCGGGAGGGGTGTTCGAGCAGTACTTC. Protein product: CASGLQAGGVFEQYF.

With respect to this clone: The junction and the germline gene differ at one end; a read error may be behind it. The V and J genes are TRBV2 and TRBJ2-7; no reliable D call. The CDR3 loop spans 12 amino acids. The germline V gene has CDR1 SNHLY and CDR2 FYNNEI. In nucleotides, the CDR3 is TGTGCCAGCAGTGAAGGAACCAGTCGAAGAAAGTTC. Residues: CASSEGTSRRKF.

This clone was seen only once. V usage is TRBV11-3 and J usage is TRBJ2-7, with D perhaps matching TRBD2 (5 bases). V lost 0 bases to trimming and J lost 0 bases, with 9 bases between them. This CDR3 has 15 residues. Germline values: CDR1 SGHNT, CDR2 YENEEA. The CDR3 region is CASSLEPGSSYEQYF. DNA of the CDR3: TGTGCCAGCAGCTTAGAGCCGGGGAGCTCCTACGAGCAGTACTTC.

This clone was picked up many times. This same CDR3 is encoded by further DNA sequences in the sample. This rearrangement joins TRBV4-3 to TRBJ2-3; possible D gene TRBD2, 5 bases. Germline CDR1 and CDR2: LGHNA and YSLEER. Trimming pared 3 bases from V and 3 bases from J, leaving 7 bases between. The CDR3 sequence is 13 residues long. CDR3 in DNA: TGCGCCAGCAGCCACCGAGGGACAGATACGCAGTATTTT. Its protein is CASSHRGTDTQYF.

This sequence joins TRBV7-2 and TRBJ2-1; 9 bases align to TRBD2. Germline CDR1 and CDR2: SGHTA and FQGNSA. The CDR3 runs 16 residues. V lost 1 base, J lost 4 bases, and 5 bases stayed unmatched. DNA for the CDR3: TGTGCCAGCAGCTTAGTGGCGGGGGGGGATTACAATGAGCAGTTCTTC. Translating it yields CASSLVAGGDYNEQFF.

A few counts support this clone. The chain combines TRBV5-6 with TRBJ1-2, with a possible D match to TRBD1 (5 bases). Trimming took off 6 bases at V and 0 bases at J, with 12 bases between the two ends. The germline CDR1 and CDR2 sequences are SGHDT and YYEEEE. This CDR3 comprises 14 residues. CDR3 amino acids: CASNWQGANYGYTF. The DNA for the CDR3 is TGTGCCAGCAATTGGCAGGGTGCTAACTATGGCTACACCTTC.

The chain is built from TRBV5-6 and TRBJ1-2, with D tentatively TRBD1 (6 bases). Trimming removed 4 bases at V and 4 bases at J, with 20 bases between. CDR1 is SGHDT, CDR2 YYEEEE, per germline. CDR3 length: 16 amino acids. In nucleotides, the CDR3 is TGTGCCAGCAGCATACGATCCATACAGGGCGTCTATGGCTACACCTTC. Translating it yields CASSIRSIQGVYGYTF.

Regarding this clone: The sample has other DNA sequences that encode this CDR3 too. The J gene is TRBJ1-2, the V gene TRBV6-6; 7 bases align to TRBD1. Germline V lookup: CDR1 MNHNY, CDR2 SVGAGI (reference sequence). The CDR3 is 13 amino acids. The DNA of the CDR3 is TGTGCTAGCTCTGACAGGGCCAACTATGGCTACACCTTC. Translating it yields CASSDRANYGYTF.

This rearrangement joins TRBV25-1 to TRBJ2-1, with TRBD2 matching over 9 bases. CDR3 size: 15 residues. Germline V gives CDR1 MGHDK, CDR2 SYGVNS. V trimming: 7 bases; J trimming: 6 bases; junction bases outside the gene matches: 10. The CDR3 nucleotides read TGTGCCAGCAAAGGGACTAGCTTCCTAGTCAATGAGCAGTTCTTC. Its translation is CASKGTSFLVNEQFF. The variable domain in full, completed from reference TRBV25-1 and TRBJ2-1, reads EADIYQTPRYLVIGTGKKITLECSQTMGHDKMYWYQQDPGMELHLIHYSYGVNSTEKGDLSSESTVSRIRTEHFPLTLESARPSHTSQYLCASKGTSFLVNEQFFGPGTRLTVL.

V and J are TRBV5-6 and TRBJ2-5; TRBD2 agrees at 9 bases. This CDR3 has 14 residues. In germline, CDR1 is SGHDT, CDR2 YYEEEE. After removal of 6 bases from V and 5 bases from J, the junction contained 8 bases not matched to a gene. CDR3 region: CASKAGGPGETQYF. The CDR3 nucleotides read TGTGCCAGCAAGGCGGGAGGGCCCGGGGAGACCCAGTACTTC.

V gene TRBV27 combines with J gene TRBJ2-7, with 10 bases identical to TRBD2. J lost 2 bases, V lost 5 bases, and 6 bases had no gene match. Germline CDR1 reads MNHEY; CDR2 reads SMNVEV (reference sequence). The CDR3 runs to 15 residues. The CDR3 DNA sequence: TGTGCCAGCAGTCCCCGACTAGCGGGCACCTACGAGCAGTACTTC. This translates into CASSPRLAGTYEQYF.